One sample yielded the 20 T cell receptor beta chains listed below, sequenced in a study of blood T cell repertoires in COVID-19. This table comes from immunoSEQ multiplex PCR, and its TCRdb copy is limited to in-frame clones, with some not included. The sample shows around 180,000 clones, about 87% of them seen only once. The specimen was peripheral blood. The receptors come from a man in his forties with active or convalescent COVID-19.

The chain is built from TRBV2 and TRBJ1-4; 8 positions agree with TRBD1. The CDR3 consists of 15 residues. Germline assignment: CDR1 SNHLY and CDR2 FYNNEI. V lost 3 bases to trimming and J lost 3 bases; unmatched junction nucleotides: 3. This chain's CDR3 is CASSDRGLSNEKLFF. The CDR3 nucleotides are TGTGCCAGCAGTGACAGGGGGCTGTCTAATGAAAAACTGTTTTTT.

This clone was observed a single time. The chain recombines TRBV28 with TRBJ2-7, with D possibly matching TRBD1 (6 bases). V was clipped by 5 bases and J by 2 bases, with 13 bases between them. The CDR3 is 14 amino acids. The germline CDR1 and CDR2 sequences are MDHEN and SYDVKM. CDR3 residues: CASSPTGFTYEQYF. The CDR3 DNA reads as TGTGCCAGCAGTCCAACAGGGTTCACCTACGAGCAGTACTTC. Variable domain in full (rest from reference TRBV28 and TRBJ2-7): DVKVTQSSRYLVKRTGEKVFLECVQDMDHENMFWYRQDPGLGLRLIYFSYDVKMKEKGDIPEGYSVSREKKERFSLILESASTNQTSMYLCASSPTGFTYEQYFGPGTRLTVT.

The rearrangement joins TRBV5-4 to TRBJ1-1; 7 nucleotides agree with TRBD1. The CDR3 totals 16 residues. CDR1 and CDR2 (germline): SGHNT, YYREEE (reference sequence). J was trimmed by 7 bases and V by 1 base; bases with no gene match: 13. The CDR3 DNA sequence: TGTGCCAGCAGCTTGTCCCCGACAGGGCGAGCTGTTGAAGCTTTCTTT. Translating gives CASSLSPTGRAVEAFF.

This sequence joins TRBV5-1 and TRBJ1-2, with a tentative D call TRBD1 (6 bases). The CDR3 loop spans 14 amino acids. Germline CDR1 and CDR2: SGHRS and YFSETQ. V was clipped by 0 bases and J by 2 bases, with 8 bases between them. The CDR3 region has the DNA TGCGCCAGCAGCTTGGACAGGGAAAACTATGGCTACACCTTC. Protein product: CASSLDRENYGYTF.

This chain connects TRBV30 to TRBJ2-7; 7 nucleotides line up with TRBD1. Losses at the gene ends were 5 bases for V and 4 bases for J; bases not matched to a gene: 17. The CDR3 has 16 amino acids. From germline, CDR1 is GTSNPN and CDR2 SVGIG (reference sequence). The CDR3 sequence: CAWGEGTGVLGYEQYF. CDR3 in DNA: TGTGCCTGGGGGGAAGGTACAGGGGTCCTAGGGTACGAGCAGTACTTC.

The CDR3 is CASSLGQGMTEAFF. DNA for the CDR3: TGTGCCAGCAGCCTAGGACAGGGGATGACTGAAGCTTTCTTT. The gene calls are TRBV7-9 and TRBJ1-1, with 9 bases matching TRBD1. Per the germline V gene, CDR1 is SEHNR and CDR2 is FQNEAQ (reference sequence). J was trimmed by 5 bases and V by 5 bases; bases with no gene match: 6. This CDR3 contains 14 residues. The full variable domain, in which reference TRBV7-9 and TRBJ1-1 provide the parts outside the CDR3, is DTGVSQNPRHKITKRGQNVTFRCDPISEHNRLYWYRQTLGQGPEFLTYFQNEAQLEKSRLLSDRFSAERPKGSFSTLEIQRTEQGDSAMYLCASSLGQGMTEAFFGQGTRLTVV.

The V and J genes are TRBV19 and TRBJ2-5, with 9 nucleotides matching TRBD1. Germline loops: CDR1 LNHDA, CDR2 SQIVND (reference sequence). The CDR3 is made up of 15 amino acids. With 4 bases clipped from V and 2 bases from J, the junction kept 5 bases outside the gene matches. Here the CDR3 reads CASSTQGAWQETQYF. Written as DNA, the CDR3 is TGTGCCAGTAGTACACAGGGGGCTTGGCAAGAGACCCAGTACTTC.

The chain is built from TRBV29-1 and TRBJ2-7, with 7 bases fitting TRBD1. The trim removed 3 bases at V and 3 bases at J, leaving 11 bases unmatched. Germline CDR1 reads SQVTM; CDR2 reads ANQGSEA. The CDR3 runs to 15 residues. The CDR3 protein is CSVESLQGYSYEQYF. The CDR3 nucleotides read TGCAGCGTTGAGTCGTTACAGGGGTATAGCTACGAGCAGTACTTC.

V is TRBV10-3 and J is TRBJ2-2; D is undetermined. The CDR3 spans 13 residues. The V end was cut by 4 bases, the J end by 7 bases, with 10 bases between. Germline V gene data show CDR1 as ENHRY and CDR2 as SYGVKD. The CDR3, as DNA: TGTGCCATCAGTGCTGACACCAACGGGGAGCTGTTTTTT. Its translation: CAISADTNGELFF.

The rearrangement uses TRBV11-3 and TRBJ2-7, with 8 bases matching TRBD1. The V and J ends lost 3 bases and 3 bases, in that order; junction bases with no gene match: 4. The CDR3 is 14 amino acids. The germline V gene encodes CDR1 SGHNT and CDR2 YENEEA. Here the CDR3 reads CASSLDGQGYEQYF. The CDR3 region has the DNA TGTGCCAGCAGCTTGGACGGACAGGGCTACGAGCAGTACTTC.

This chain uses TRBV5-6 with TRBJ2-2; 9 positions agree with TRBD2. This CDR3 is 14 amino acids long. Germline values: CDR1 SGHDT, CDR2 YYEEEE. V was pared by 0 bases and J by 8 bases, with 2 bases of the junction left unmatched. The CDR3 here is CASSLGLAAGELFF. CDR3 coding DNA: TGTGCCAGCAGCTTGGGACTAGCGGCGGGGGAGCTGTTTTTT.

The V gene is TRBV9, the J gene TRBJ2-5; TRBD2 matches at 8 bases. The CDR3 loop spans 17 amino acids. From germline, CDR1 is SGDLS and CDR2 YYNGEE. With V trimmed by 4 bases and J by 2 bases, 13 bases remained unmatched. CDR3 sequence: CASSPRAGGGPQETQYF. CDR3 bases: TGTGCCAGCAGCCCCAGGGCTGGCGGGGGGCCGCAAGAGACCCAGTACTTC.

This clone was seen a single time. The rearrangement joins TRBV3-1 (or the pseudogene TRBV3-2) to TRBJ2-7; 7 positions agree with TRBD2. The CDR3 has 14 residues. Germline trimming cut 2 bases from V and 5 bases from J; bases unmatched to any gene: 6. Germline V gives CDR1 LGHDT, CDR2 YNNKEL (reference sequence). The CDR3 DNA reads TGTGCCAGCAGCCAATCGGGGGGAATGGACGAGCAGTACTTC. This encodes CASSQSGGMDEQYF.

The chain has TRBV6-5 and TRBJ1-3, with TRBD1 matching over 7 bases. CDR1 MNHEY and CDR2 SVGAGI come from the germline V gene. This CDR3 spans 14 amino acids. The ends lost 6 bases at V and 2 bases at J; junction bases unmatched: 4. CDR3: CASRSTGAGNTIYF. The CDR3 DNA follows: TGTGCCAGCAGGAGTACAGGGGCTGGAAACACCATATATTTT.

The chain has TRBV6-5 and TRBJ2-7; TRBD2 agrees at 9 bases. This CDR3 has 15 amino acids. The ends lost 2 bases at V and 5 bases at J; junction bases unmatched: 7. CDR1 is MNHEY and CDR2 is SVGAGI in the germline V gene. The CDR3 is CASSYPLAGRDEQYF. The CDR3, as DNA: TGTGCCAGCAGTTACCCGCTAGCGGGGCGGGACGAGCAGTACTTC.

V is TRBV5-8 and J is TRBJ1-5; perhaps TRBD1 as D (5 bases). Per germline, CDR1 SGHTS and CDR2 YDEGEE. The ends were cut back, 0 bases at V and 7 bases at J, with 14 bases in the middle. The CDR3 has 15 amino acids. Written as DNA, the CDR3 is TGTGCCAGCAGCTTGGGATCAGGGTTCGACCAGCCCCAGCATTTT. Protein sequence: CASSLGSGFDQPQHF.

The chain carries TRBV5-3 and TRBJ1-2; 10 positions agree with TRBD1. TRBV5-3 is marked as an open reading frame, function uncertain. This CDR3 is built from 21 residues. V was clipped by 1 base and J by 5 bases; unmatched bases: 23. The CDR3 here is CARSLRIGIRVTGGSRYGYTF. Written as DNA, the CDR3 is TGTGCCAGAAGCTTGCGAATTGGTATCCGTGTGACAGGGGGCTCCAGGTATGGCTACACCTTC.

This clone has only a few counts. V and J are TRBV6-2 or TRBV6-3 and TRBJ2-6, with 10 bases identical to TRBD1. Germline lookup yields CDR1 MNHEY and CDR2 SVGEGT. The CDR3 is made up of 17 amino acids. The junction had 7 bases not matched to a gene; V was cut back by 5 bases and J by 3 bases. This CDR3 reads CASSLTGTGVGANVLTF. CDR3 in DNA: TGTGCCAGCAGTCTAACCGGGACAGGGGTTGGGGCCAACGTCCTGACTTTC.

The chain uses TRBV6-4 and TRBJ2-3, with 12 nucleotides matching TRBD2. Per the germline V gene, CDR1 is MRHNA and CDR2 is SNTAGT. The CDR3 is 19 residues long. Trimming took 3 bases from V and 5 from J; bases not matched to a gene: 15. The CDR3, as DNA: TGTGCCAGCAGTGAGCGTACCAGACTAGCGGGGGCACCAAGAGATACGCAGTATTTT. This encodes CASSERTRLAGAPRDTQYF.

V and J are TRBV11-2 and TRBJ1-1; possibly TRBD1 for D (5 bases). This CDR3 spans 16 amino acids. Trimming took 4 bases from V and 1 from J, leaving 16 bases between them. Germline values: CDR1 SGHAT, CDR2 FQNNGV. The CDR3 nucleotides are TGTGCCAGCAGCTCCAGGTGGTTAGGGGCGAACACTGAAGCTTTCTTT. This translates into CASSSRWLGANTEAFF.